These 26 T cell receptor beta chains came from one sample sequenced in a study of shared clonotypes between healthy human individuals. Assay: immunoSEQ multiplex PCR; the TCRdb copy retains only in-frame clones and omits some. The top ten hold over 10% of the sample, which has 490,000 or so clones, approximately 80% seen once. Sequenced input: PBMCs. Receptors originate from a woman in her 40s in good health. Some clones in this sample may be carry-over from other donors' samples.

V gene TRBV7-8 combines with J gene TRBJ2-1, with D possibly being TRBD2 (5 bases). Germline V gene data show CDR1 as SGHVS and CDR2 as FQNEAQ. The CDR3 runs to 13 residues. V lost 1 base to trimming and J lost 10 bases, with 11 bases between them. CDR3 bases: TGTGCCAGCAGCTTAGTCGAGCGGAGAGAGCAGTTCTTC. It yields the protein CASSLVERREQFF. The whole variable domain, remainder taken from reference TRBV7-8 and TRBJ2-1, is GAGVSQSPRYKVAKRGQDVALRCDPISGHVSLFWYQQALGQGPEFLTYFQNEAQLDKSGLPSDRFFAERPEGSVSTLKIQRTQQEDSAVYLCASSLVERREQFFGPGTRLTVL.

DNA of the CDR3: TGCGCCAGCAGTGAGTCAGGGGGCCAGTACGAGCAGTACTTC. This sequence encodes CASSESGGQYEQYF. The chain recombines TRBV10-1 with TRBJ2-7, with 7 bases fitting TRBD1. The CDR3 has 14 residues. Germline V gene sequence: CDR1 WNHNN, CDR2 SYGVQD (reference sequence). V gave up 0 bases and J gave up 4 bases; unmatched junction bases: 3.

This clone occurred a few times. This rearrangement joins TRBV5-4 to TRBJ2-7, with D unresolved. Germline-derived CDR1 and CDR2 are SGHNT and YYREEE (reference sequence). The V and J ends lost 0 bases and 0 bases respectively, with 10 bases between them. The CDR3 spans 15 residues. The CDR3 DNA follows: TGTGCCAGCAGCTTGGGGCGGACGAACTCCTACGAGCAGTACTTC. Translation gives CASSLGRTNSYEQYF.

The CDR3, as DNA: TGTGCCAGCAGCCCCCGGGCCACATCGAATGAGCAGTTCTTC. Its translation is CASSPRATSNEQFF. The chain combines TRBV5-8 with TRBJ2-1; D not certain. CDR3 length: 14 amino acids. CDR1 is SGHTS and CDR2 is YDEGEE in the germline V gene. The ends were cut back, 4 bases at V and 7 bases at J, with 15 bases in the middle.

CDR3 DNA sequence: TGCGCCAGCACCCGGGCTGCGGGAGGATTGACTGGGGAGCTGTTTTTT. It yields the protein CASTRAAGGLTGELFF. The V gene is TRBV5-1, the J gene TRBJ2-2; 8 bases are shared with TRBD2. Trimming removed 6 bases from V and 8 bases from J; junction bases left unmatched: 15. This CDR3 spans 16 amino acids. The germline V gene has CDR1 SGHRS and CDR2 YFSETQ.

This clone was seen a few times. Within the sample, other DNA sequences also encode this same CDR3. This rearrangement joins TRBV4-2 to TRBJ1-1; 7 bases agree with TRBD1. The J segment lost 8 bases and the V segment lost 5 bases, leaving 14 bases of the junction unmatched. Germline V gives CDR1 LGHNA, CDR2 YNFKEQ. The CDR3 sequence is 15 residues long. The CDR3 reads CASSEEAGGISEAFF. CDR3 DNA: TGTGCCAGCAGCGAGGAGGCAGGGGGAATAAGCGAAGCTTTCTTT.

The rearrangement uses TRBV21-1 and TRBJ1-5; the table's D gene call, TRBD1, was not cross checked with the DNA. TRBV21-1 is a recognized pseudogene. CDR3 length equals 17 residues. The CDR3 protein is CASSFRQGHPSNQPQHF. DNA of the CDR3: TGTGCCAGCAGCTTTCGGCAGGGACATCCTAGCAATCAGCCCCAGCATTTT.

The chain carries TRBV25-1 and TRBJ2-1, with 9 bases lining up with TRBD2. With 5 bases clipped from V and 9 bases from J, the junction kept 14 bases outside the gene matches. This CDR3 is built from 16 residues. Germline CDR1 MGHDK, CDR2 SYGVNS. CDR3: CASSSALGTSTGEQFF. In DNA form, the CDR3 reads TGTGCCAGCAGTTCCGCGCTCGGGACTAGCACCGGTGAGCAGTTCTTC.

The chain employs TRBV28 and TRBJ2-4; the match to TRBD2 covers 12 bases. Trimming at V came to 10 bases and at J to 6 bases, leaving 13 bases not matched to a gene. Looked up from germline, CDR1 is MDHEN and CDR2 is SYDVKM. This CDR3 region has 16 residues. The CDR3 reads CATVALTSGRLNIQYF. The CDR3 DNA reads TGTGCCACCGTTGCCTTGACTAGCGGGAGATTAAACATTCAGTACTTC.

The chain is built from TRBV7-9 and TRBJ2-1; the match to TRBD2 covers 7 bases. Germline lookup yields CDR1 SEHNR and CDR2 FQNEAQ (reference sequence). The CDR3 is 15 amino acids. V lost 2 bases, J lost 15 bases, and 16 bases stayed unmatched. CDR3 in amino acids: CASSLWGNAGVGLFF. In DNA, the CDR3 is TGTGCCAGCAGCTTATGGGGTAATGCGGGAGTGGGGCTGTTCTTC.

The chain recombines TRBV7-2 with TRBJ2-5, with 9 bases matching TRBD2. The CDR3 runs 14 residues. CDR1 is SGHTA, CDR2 FQGNSA, per germline. Trimming cost V 1 base and J 5 bases; bases outside gene matches: 2. The CDR3 loop reads CASSLVLAGETQYF. DNA of the CDR3: TGTGCCAGCAGCTTAGTACTAGCGGGTGAGACCCAGTACTTC.

The CDR3 sequence: CASSLDRRETQYF. The CDR3 bases are TGTGCCAGCAGCTTGGACAGAAGAGAGACCCAGTACTTC. V gene TRBV5-4 combines with J gene TRBJ2-5; no definite D call. With 0 bases removed from V and 4 bases from J, the gap between germline ends came to 7 bases. CDR3 length equals 13 residues. The germline V gene encodes CDR1 SGHNT and CDR2 YYREEE (reference sequence).

This clone was seen just once. The rearrangement uses TRBV5-1 and TRBJ2-3; the D gene is possibly TRBD1 (7 bases). V was trimmed by 4 bases and J by 6 bases, leaving 18 bases between them. Germline V gene data show CDR1 as SGHRS and CDR2 as YFSETQ. The CDR3 loop spans 15 amino acids. CDR3 nucleotide sequence: TGCGCCAGCAGCAAAAACAGGGGTGGAGGGGATACGCAGTATTTT. Translating it yields CASSKNRGGGDTQYF.

This chain uses TRBV6-1 with TRBJ2-3; TRBD1 matches at 10 bases. This CDR3 spans 18 amino acids. After removal of 2 bases from V and 8 bases from J, the junction contained 16 bases not matched to a gene. Germline V lookup: CDR1 MNHNS, CDR2 SASEGT. CDR3 region: CASSENPGFRQGASTQYF. CDR3 coding DNA: TGTGCCAGCAGTGAAAATCCGGGGTTTCGACAGGGGGCGAGTACGCAGTATTTT.

This clone was counted at least ten times. The chain carries TRBV5-4 and TRBJ2-2; a weak D match, TRBD2 (7 bases). The CDR3 extends over 15 amino acids. V lost 5 bases, J lost 8 bases, and 19 bases lay in between. Germline CDR1 SGHNT, CDR2 YYREEE (reference sequence). Written as DNA, the CDR3 is TGTGCCAGCAGGCCCGGCCGGGGGGCCGGGGGGGAGCTGTTTTTT. Translating gives CASRPGRGAGGELFF.

This chain connects TRBV28 to TRBJ1-4; D gene unclear. In germline, CDR1 is MDHEN, CDR2 SYDVKM. The V end was cut by 6 bases, the J end by 6 bases, with 11 bases between. The CDR3 contains 13 residues. For the CDR3, the DNA is TGTGCCAGCAGCTTCAGTGTTTATGAAAAACTGTTTTTT. Its translation: CASSFSVYEKLFF.

The table lists this clone with a count of one. Other DNA sequences within the sample encode an identical CDR3. The DNA for the CDR3 is TGTGCCAGCAGCCTATATAGCAATCAGCCCCAGCATTTT. As protein: CASSLYSNQPQHF. V and J are TRBV2 and TRBJ1-5; unclear D gene. Deletions cut 6 bases from V and 0 bases from J, with 6 bases between. The CDR3 has 13 amino acids. The germline V gene encodes CDR1 SNHLY and CDR2 FYNNEI.

The gene calls are TRBV7-9 and TRBJ2-3, with a possible D match to TRBD1 (5 bases). CDR3 length: 15 residues. Germline V gives CDR1 SEHNR, CDR2 FQNEAQ (reference sequence). Trimming took 7 bases from V and 4 from J, leaving 18 bases between them. CDR3 in amino acids: CASNSPGRVPDTQYF. DNA of the CDR3: TGTGCCAGCAACTCCCCCGGCAGGGTGCCAGATACGCAGTATTTT.

This clone was seen more than once but under ten times. J is TRBJ2-3 and V is TRBV30, with 10 bases that match TRBD2. Germline CDR1 GTSNPN, CDR2 SVGIG (reference sequence). V gave up 5 bases and J gave up 5 bases; unmatched junction bases: 10. This CDR3 comprises 15 residues. The CDR3 DNA reads TGTGCCTGGCCCCACGGGGCTAGCGGGAGAGATACGCAGTATTTT. Protein product: CAWPHGASGRDTQYF.

The rearrangement links TRBV10-3 to TRBJ2-7; a weak D match, TRBD1 (5 bases). The CDR3 spans 13 residues. V lost 6 bases, J lost 0 bases, and 9 bases lay in between. CDR1 and CDR2 from the germline V gene are ENHRY and SYGVKD. The CDR3 is CAIRKDSSYEQYF. DNA for the CDR3: TGTGCCATCAGGAAAGACAGCTCCTACGAGCAGTACTTC.

The chain is built from TRBV21-1 and TRBJ2-3; TRBD2 is the table's D call, not checked against the DNA. TRBV21-1 is termed a pseudogene. The CDR3 contains 14 residues. This chain's CDR3 is CASSILLTEDTQYF. CDR3 nucleotides: TGTGCCAGCAGCATCCTCTTGACTGAAGATACGCAGTATTTT.

CDR3: CASSKGSTTDTQYF. CDR3 coding DNA: TGTGCCAGCAGTAAGGGATCGACAACAGATACGCAGTATTTT. This rearrangement joins TRBV7-8 to TRBJ2-3; D not certain. The ends were cut back, 6 bases at V and 3 bases at J, with 13 bases in the middle. CDR3 size: 14 residues. Germline V gives CDR1 SGHVS, CDR2 FQNEAQ. The variable domain in full, completed from reference TRBV7-8 and TRBJ2-3, reads GAGVSQSPRYKVAKRGQDVALRCDPISGHVSLFWYQQALGQGPEFLTYFQNEAQLDKSGLPSDRFFAERPEGSVSTLKIQRTQQEDSAVYLCASSKGSTTDTQYFGPGTRLTVL.

The chain is built from TRBV20-1 and TRBJ1-1; D ambiguous. Germline V gene sequence: CDR1 DFQATT, CDR2 SNEGSKA (reference sequence). V was pared by 4 bases and J by 4 bases, with 7 bases between. This CDR3 contains 11 residues. The CDR3 protein is CSATLGTEAFF. The CDR3 DNA reads TGCAGTGCTACGTTGGGCACTGAAGCTTTCTTT.

The J gene is TRBJ2-2, the V gene TRBV5-1, with 7 nucleotides matching TRBD2. This CDR3 has 14 amino acids. The germline V gene has CDR1 SGHRS and CDR2 YFSETQ. With V trimmed by 4 bases and J by 5 bases, 5 bases remained unmatched. Written as DNA, the CDR3 is TGCGCCAGCAGCCCCGGACTAGAGACCGGGGAGCTGTTTTTT. Translated: CASSPGLETGELFF.

The chain combines TRBV29-1 with TRBJ1-1; D is ambiguous. Trimming removed 6 bases from V and 1 base from J, with 12 bases in between. The germline CDR1 and CDR2 sequences are SQVTM and ANQGSEA. The CDR3 loop spans 13 amino acids. CDR3 amino acids: CSVPREGNTEAFF. CDR3 nucleotide sequence: TGCAGCGTCCCCAGAGAGGGGAACACTGAAGCTTTCTTT.

The J gene is TRBJ2-1, the V gene TRBV18; D not resolved. CDR3 length: 15 amino acids. Trimming took off 3 bases at V and 4 bases at J, with 13 bases between the two ends. The germline V gene has CDR1 KGHSH and CDR2 LQKENI. This chain's CDR3 is CASSPTPGSYNEQFF. CDR3 bases: TGTGCCAGCTCACCGACCCCCGGCAGTTACAATGAGCAGTTCTTC.